The 5 T cell receptor beta chains below were found in one sample sequenced in a study of response to subunit inactivated influenza vaccine. TCRdb re-analysed the RT-PCR reads in MiXCR, keeping a single row per CDR3 protein. The sample yields 650,000 to 800,000 distinct CDR3 sequences, approximately 18% seen once. The sequenced sample was PBMCs from blood, obtained 4 to 6 days after vaccination. These receptors originate from a man aged 50 to 60 who received an inactivated influenza vaccine.

This clonotype was seen a few times. The CDR3 loop reads CSVVWFGSGANVLTF. The DNA for the CDR3 is TGCAGCGTTGTCTGGTTCGGGTCCGGGGCCAACGTCCTGACTTTC. The rearrangement joins TRBV29-1 to TRBJ2-6; D is undetermined. The germline V and J ends were trimmed by 4 bases and 4 bases, with 14 bases remaining between them. Per germline, CDR1 SQVTM and CDR2 ANQGSEA. This CDR3 comprises 15 residues.

This clonotype was seen ten or more times. The gene calls are TRBV29-1 and TRBJ1-2; D call uncertain. With 3 bases removed from V and 2 bases from J, the gap between germline ends came to 4 bases. Germline CDR1 reads SQVTM; CDR2 reads ANQGSEA. The CDR3 extends over 11 amino acids. The DNA for the CDR3 is TGCAGCGTTGATCAGAACTATGGCTACACCTTC. It codes for CSVDQNYGYTF.

A few counts support this clonotype. The chain links TRBV20-1 to TRBJ2-7; D perhaps matches TRBD1 (6 bases). Germline V lookup: CDR1 DFQATT, CDR2 SNEGSKA (reference sequence). The V end was cut by 0 bases, the J end by 6 bases, with 12 bases between. The CDR3 runs 13 residues. The CDR3 nucleotides are TGCAGTGCTAGAGATTCAGGGGCAGGCGAGCAGTACTTC. Translation: CSARDSGAGEQYF.

This clonotype was found many times. This chain connects TRBV12-3 or TRBV12-4 to TRBJ1-5, with a possible D match to TRBD1 (6 bases). CDR3 length: 14 amino acids. Trimming pared 3 bases from V and 6 bases from J, leaving 12 bases between. As DNA, the CDR3 is TGTGCCAGCAGTTTGGCAGGGGTGGGTCAGCCCCAGCATTTT. The encoded protein is CASSLAGVGQPQHF.

This clonotype has a handful of counts. The chain links TRBV12-3 or TRBV12-4 to TRBJ1-5; D is unresolved. V was trimmed by 0 bases and J by 6 bases, leaving 12 bases between them. The CDR3 is 15 residues long. CDR3 amino acids: CASSLARPGFQPQHF. The CDR3, as DNA: TGTGCCAGCAGTTTAGCCCGGCCGGGGTTTCAGCCCCAGCATTTT.